This record covers a single T cell receptor (beta chain). Its antigen is as yet unknown. CDR1 is MDHEN, CDR2 SYDVKM, per germline. CDR3 length equals 13 residues. These data belong to a study of CXCR3-negative and CXCR3-positive naive CD8 T cells. Study overall: Sequencing brought in 150 million or so TRB reads altogether, and each library got about 1.5 +/- 0.3 million. Points from the study as a whole: PBMCs showed partially decreased CXCR3 expression after cryopreservation, and most assays used fresh PBMCs. Hydrophobicity of TRB CDR3s was greater in CXCR3-positive naive cells than in CXCR3-negative naive cells. Naive cells used TRBV-TRBJ genes in much the same way whether CXCR3-negative or CXCR3-positive; memory cells did not. For the naive subsets, surface CD5 was similar, and TCR strength was inferred from TRB CDR3 properties.

UMI labels and 5' RACE were used to prepare the TRB cDNA libraries. Reprocessing the 5' RACE reads, TCRdb reports a single entry for every CDR3 protein and omits DNA. The sample yields about 51,000 distinct CDR3 sequences, of which the top ten take up approximately 0.56%. The rearrangement links TRBV28 to TRBJ1-1; the D gene TCRdb calls, TRBD1, cannot be checked with no DNA. The material sequenced was naive CXCR3+ CD8+ T cells from blood. Subset noted: CD45RO-CCR7+CD27+CD95- naive CD8+ T cells expressing CXCR3 (TNR3+). This sequence was found in a human donor in good health. Some clones in this sample may be carry-over from other donors' samples. This chain's CDR3 is CASSTRAITRAFF.